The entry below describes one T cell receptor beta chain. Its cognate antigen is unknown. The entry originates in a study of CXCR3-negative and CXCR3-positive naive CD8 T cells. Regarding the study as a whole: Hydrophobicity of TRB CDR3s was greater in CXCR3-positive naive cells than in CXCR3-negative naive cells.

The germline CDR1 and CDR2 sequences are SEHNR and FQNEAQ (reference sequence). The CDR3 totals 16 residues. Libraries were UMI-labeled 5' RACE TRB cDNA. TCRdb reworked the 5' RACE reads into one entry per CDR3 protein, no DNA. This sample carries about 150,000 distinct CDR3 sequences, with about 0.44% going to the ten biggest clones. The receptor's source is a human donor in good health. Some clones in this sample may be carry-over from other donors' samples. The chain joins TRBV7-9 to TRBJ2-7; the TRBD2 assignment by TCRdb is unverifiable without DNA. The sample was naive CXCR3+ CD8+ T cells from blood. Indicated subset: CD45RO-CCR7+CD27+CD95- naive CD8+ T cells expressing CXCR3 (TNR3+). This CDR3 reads CASSSSPGTSDYEQYF.